The sequence of this T cell receptor (beta chain) was determined in a study of beta chain features in type 1 diabetes. Germline V gene sequence: CDR1 MDHEN, CDR2 SYDVKM. Germline trimming cut 2 bases from V and 3 bases from J; bases unmatched to any gene: 4. The CDR3 sequence is 14 residues long. The authors reverse transcribed all of the isolated RNA, so sequencing captured expressed TCRB transcripts. Method: immunoSEQ multiplex PCR; TCRdb's copy keeps in-frame clones and lacks some. Of approximately 140,000 clones listed, around 8.8% are singletons. Study observations and caveats: Across patients, naive, central memory and Treg TCRB repertoires exhibited apparently greater similarity than was observed across healthy donors. Across all four CD4+ subsets, people with type 1 diabetes showed modestly shorter TCRB CDR3s.

The sample holds many counts of this clone. Antigen unknown. About 110 mL of blood, on average, came from one heparinised draw per donor. Researchers reported sorting CD4+ naive, central memory, regulatory and stem cell-like memory cells via CD45RO/CCR7/CD25/CD127/CD95/CD27. Material: central memory CD4+ T cells from blood. The origin of this receptor is a man aged 30 to 39 with type 1 diabetes. This chain joins TRBV28 and TRBJ2-7; 7 bases line up with TRBD1. As DNA, the CDR3 is TGTGCCAGCAGTTTAAGGACAGGAGGCTACGAGCAGTACTTC. Its translation is CASSLRTGGYEQYF.